The 13 T cell receptor beta chains presented below share a single source sample, sequenced in a study of cytomegalovirus exposure and HLA in healthy donors. 60 Vbeta and 13 Jbeta primers were used in PCR. TCRdb keeps only in-frame clones here, not all; method: immunoSEQ multiplex PCR. The data show 55,000 to 80,000 clones, 70% to 75% seen once. Material for sequencing was PBMCs. These receptors originate from a young woman in good health and CMV-seronegative.

The chain links TRBV6-5 to TRBJ1-2; D is unclear. This CDR3 is built from 14 residues. Trimming took 6 bases from V and 5 from J, leaving 16 bases between them. Germline CDR1 reads MNHEY; CDR2 reads SVGAGI. CDR3 residues: CASRPLQKEYGYTF. The CDR3 region has the DNA TGTGCCAGCAGGCCCTTACAGAAAGAGTATGGCTACACCTTC.

The V and J genes are TRBV28 and TRBJ2-3, with 12 bases lining up with TRBD2. V dropped 4 bases and J dropped 3; count of bases not matched to a gene: 8. There are 17 residues in the CDR3. CDR1 MDHEN and CDR2 SYDVKM come from the germline V gene. The CDR3, as DNA: TGTGCCAGCAGTTCGGAGACTAGCGGGAGTAGGACAGATACGCAGTATTTT. Translation gives CASSSETSGSRTDTQYF.

This clone was seen a few times. The chain is built from TRBV19 and TRBJ2-1; 8 bases line up with TRBD1. Germline values: CDR1 LNHDA, CDR2 SQIVND (reference sequence). CDR3 length equals 15 residues. The trim removed 8 bases at V and 0 bases at J, leaving 6 bases unmatched. CDR3 region: CASGQGRVSYNEQFF. The CDR3 DNA sequence: TGTGCCAGTGGACAGGGAAGGGTCTCCTACAATGAGCAGTTCTTC. Based on the CDR3 plus reference TRBV19 and TRBJ2-1, the full variable domain is DGGITQSPKYLFRKEGQNVTLSCEQNLNHDAMYWYRQDPGQGLRLIYYSQIVNDFQKGDIAEGYSVSREKKESFPLTVTSAQKNPTAFYLCASGQGRVSYNEQFFGPGTRLTVL.

The rearrangement joins TRBV6-1 to TRBJ1-1, with 9 positions matching TRBD1. Germline V gene sequence: CDR1 MNHNS, CDR2 SASEGT. The V and J ends lost 6 bases and 1 base, in that order; junction bases with no gene match: 3. The CDR3 runs to 14 residues. CDR3 in amino acids: CASSQDRGNTEAFF. The DNA of the CDR3 is TGTGCCAGCAGCCAGGACAGGGGGAACACTGAAGCTTTCTTT.

The rearrangement links TRBV6-9 to TRBJ1-2; 7 bases are a match to TRBD1. V dropped 9 bases and J dropped 1; count of bases not matched to a gene: 14. The V gene's germline CDR1 is MNHGY and CDR2 SVAAGI. This CDR3 has 16 residues. This CDR3 reads CARDPGQRSYNYGYTF. DNA for the CDR3: TGTGCCAGGGATCCGGGACAGAGGAGTTATAACTATGGCTACACCTTC.

The rearrangement joins TRBV7-8 to TRBJ2-5; 12 bases are shared with TRBD2. Germline loops: CDR1 SGHVS, CDR2 FQNEAQ. This CDR3 is built from 16 residues. V was clipped by 5 bases and J by 4 bases; unmatched bases: 8. This chain's CDR3 is CASSPLLAGGLETQYF. The CDR3 nucleotides read TGTGCCAGCAGCCCCTTACTAGCGGGGGGACTAGAGACCCAGTACTTC.

The chain has TRBV18 and TRBJ2-2; weak D call: TRBD2 (6 bases). Germline CDR1 and CDR2: KGHSH and LQKENI. CDR3 length equals 16 residues. Trimming left V 3 bases short and J 4 bases short, with 15 bases between. The CDR3 DNA sequence: TGTGCCAGCTCACCCGGGGGTCCCACCAGCACCGGGGAGCTGTTTTTT. Translated, it gives CASSPGGPTSTGELFF.

Only a few counts were recorded for this clone. This sequence joins TRBV5-1 and TRBJ1-2, with TRBD1 matching 7 bases. Germline loops: CDR1 SGHRS, CDR2 YFSETQ. Trimming at V came to 4 bases and at J to 5 bases, leaving 8 bases not matched to a gene. CDR3 size: 14 residues. CDR3 bases: TGCGCCAGCAGCCCCCAGGGACAGATTTATGGCTACACCTTC. Protein sequence: CASSPQGQIYGYTF.

This chain connects TRBV30 to TRBJ1-6; no reliable D call. Trimming cost V 1 base and J 9 bases, with 16 bases left between them. Looked up from germline, CDR1 is GTSNPN and CDR2 is SVGIG (reference sequence). There are 15 residues in the CDR3. CDR3 in amino acids: CAWSGSRGLASPLHF. CDR3 DNA sequence: TGTGCCTGGAGTGGTAGTAGAGGGTTGGCTTCACCCCTCCACTTT.

The CDR3 loop reads CASSPLIAGGIQDTQYF. The CDR3 nucleotides are TGTGCCAGCTCACCACTAATAGCGGGAGGCATCCAAGATACGCAGTATTTT. This rearrangement joins TRBV18 to TRBJ2-3; TRBD2 matches 10 bases. Looked up from germline, CDR1 is KGHSH and CDR2 is LQKENI. The CDR3 extends over 17 amino acids. Trimming cost V 1 base and J 5 bases; bases outside gene matches: 9.

The V and J genes are TRBV27 and TRBJ2-1; 9 bases agree with TRBD1. The CDR3 spans 15 residues. The germline V gene encodes CDR1 MNHEY and CDR2 SMNVEV (reference sequence). With 5 bases clipped from V and 9 bases from J, the junction kept 11 bases outside the gene matches. DNA for the CDR3: TGTGCCAGCAGTCCCCGGACAGGGGCCGGGGGTGAGCAGTTCTTC. Its protein is CASSPRTGAGGEQFF.

The J gene is TRBJ2-1, the V gene TRBV7-6; D might be TRBD2 (5 bases). Trimming removed 5 bases from V and 0 bases from J, with 14 bases in between. The CDR3 covers 16 residues. Germline V lookup: CDR1 SGHVS, CDR2 FNYEAQ. CDR3 protein: CASSPVTTSSYNEQFF. The DNA for the CDR3 is TGTGCCAGCAGCCCCGTGACTACCAGCTCCTACAATGAGCAGTTCTTC.

In this sample, this clone turned up a few times. The rearrangement links TRBV2 to TRBJ2-5; TRBD2 matches 7 bases. CDR1 is SNHLY, CDR2 FYNNEI, per germline. This CDR3 has 14 residues. The V gene end was trimmed by 7 bases and the J gene end by 5 bases; junction bases not matched to a gene: 10. The CDR3 loop reads CASTRGRAGETQYF. The CDR3 bases are TGTGCCAGCACTCGGGGGAGGGCCGGGGAGACCCAGTACTTC.